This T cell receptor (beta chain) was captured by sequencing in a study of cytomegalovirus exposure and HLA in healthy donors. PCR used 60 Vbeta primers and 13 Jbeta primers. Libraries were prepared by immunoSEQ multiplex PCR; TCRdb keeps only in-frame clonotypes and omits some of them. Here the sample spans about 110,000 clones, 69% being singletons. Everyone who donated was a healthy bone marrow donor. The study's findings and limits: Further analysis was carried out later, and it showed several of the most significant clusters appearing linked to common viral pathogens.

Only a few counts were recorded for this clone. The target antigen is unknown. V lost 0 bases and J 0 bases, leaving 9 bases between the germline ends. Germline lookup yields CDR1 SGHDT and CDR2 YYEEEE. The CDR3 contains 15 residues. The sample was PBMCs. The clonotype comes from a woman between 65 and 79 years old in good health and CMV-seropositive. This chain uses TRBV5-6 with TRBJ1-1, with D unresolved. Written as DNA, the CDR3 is TGTGCCAGCAGCTTGGACCCCCTATTGAACACTGAAGCTTTCTTT. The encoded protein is CASSLDPLLNTEAFF.